The clone carrying this TCR beta chain was counted a few times. What it recognizes is unknown. CDR3 length: 14 amino acids. CDR1 and CDR2 (germline): SGHDN, FVKESK. Trimming left V 4 bases short and J 2 bases short, with 12 bases between. The sample originates from a study of sequential checkpoint blockade in melanoma. Overall study: Patients were randomized 1:1 to nivolumab-then-ipilimumab or ipilimumab-then-nivolumab first-line. Around 21 patients had tumor biopsies before treatment and at week 13.

Here immunoSEQ multiplex PCR was the method, and the copy in TCRdb shows in-frame clones only, minus some. The sample includes 1,500 to 2,000 clones, roughly 25% of them seen just once. Noted treatment: randomized to nivolumab then ipilimumab (arm A) or the reverse (arm B). Study conclusions and caveats: For nivolumab-first patients, baseline tumor clonality was associated with response.

The sequences come from tumor tissue (inferred from file names), collected from a patient given nivolumab and ipilimumab in sequence. The V call is TRBV14, the J call TRBJ2-7; D is perhaps TRBD1 or TRBD2 (5 bases each). The TCR was taken from a human donor with melanoma. The CDR3 DNA follows: TGTGCCAGCAGCCCGTCAGGGAGCACCTACGAGCAGTACTTC. This codes for CASSPSGSTYEQYF. Filled out from reference TRBV14 and TRBJ2-7, the complete variable domain reads EAGVTQFPSHSVIEKGQTVTLRCDPISGHDNLYWYRRVMGKEIKFLLHFVKESKQDESGMPNNRFLAERTGGTYSTLKVQPAELEDSGVYFCASSPSGSTYEQYFGPGTRLTVT.